The next 9 T cell receptor beta chains were all read from a single sample in a study of blood T cell repertoires in COVID-19. The table came from immunoSEQ multiplex PCR; TCRdb's copy has only in-frame clones and leaves some out. This table holds over 250,000 clones, about nine tenths found once. The sample taken for sequencing was peripheral blood. These TCRs come from a man aged 45-65 years with acute or convalescent COVID-19.

As for this clone: Additional DNA sequences in this sample encode the identical CDR3. This chain joins TRBV3-1 (or the pseudogene TRBV3-2) and TRBJ2-5, with 11 bases fitting TRBD2. This CDR3 contains 17 residues. The germline V gene has CDR1 LGHDT and CDR2 YNNKEL (reference sequence). V trimming: 1 base; J trimming: 5 bases; junction bases outside the gene matches: 9. The CDR3 sequence is CASSQGTSGGRGETQYF. CDR3 in DNA: TGTGCCAGCAGCCAAGGAACTAGCGGGGGCCGGGGGGAGACCCAGTACTTC.

The chain links TRBV5-5 to TRBJ1-6, with 8 bases that match TRBD1. The V gene's germline CDR1 is SGHKS and CDR2 YYEKEE (reference sequence). This CDR3 is built from 18 residues. The J segment lost 5 bases and the V segment lost 0 bases, leaving 10 bases of the junction unmatched. The CDR3 reads CASSLGGRTGFDNSPLHF. The CDR3 DNA reads TGTGCCAGCAGCTTGGGGGGGCGGACAGGGTTCGATAATTCACCCCTCCACTTT.

In its sample, this clone was seen once. This chain connects TRBV6-5 to TRBJ1-4, with 10 nucleotides matching TRBD1. The J segment lost 8 bases and the V segment lost 6 bases, leaving 6 bases of the junction unmatched. CDR3 length: 14 residues. CDR1 and CDR2 (germline): MNHEY, SVGAGI. The DNA for the CDR3 is TGTGCCAGCAGCCTAGGGACAGGGGAAGAAAAACTGTTTTTT. As protein: CASSLGTGEEKLFF.

This clone is categorized as medium-sized. The gene calls are TRBV6-5 and TRBJ1-1; unclear D gene. The CDR3 extends over 14 amino acids. CDR1 is MNHEY, CDR2 SVGAGI, per germline. V lost 2 bases, J lost 0 bases, and 7 bases lay in between. CDR3: CASSYAEMNTEAFF. The DNA of the CDR3 is TGTGCCAGCAGTTACGCGGAAATGAACACTGAAGCTTTCTTT.

The CDR3 nucleotides read TGTGCCAGCAGTACTCTAGGGGCAACTAATGAAAAACTGTTTTTT. This encodes CASSTLGATNEKLFF. The chain joins TRBV6-5 to TRBJ1-4; the D gene is possibly TRBD1 (5 bases). Germline CDR1 reads MNHEY; CDR2 reads SVGAGI. V was shortened by 5 bases and J by 0 bases, with 10 bases between the two germline ends. There are 15 residues in the CDR3.

This chain joins TRBV5-8 and TRBJ2-5, with TRBD2 matching over 9 bases. The germline gives CDR1 SGHTS, CDR2 YDEGEE. This CDR3 is built from 15 residues. The J segment lost 4 bases and the V segment lost 2 bases, leaving 6 bases of the junction unmatched. Written as DNA, the CDR3 is TGTGCCAGCAGCTTCTCGGGGCGGGGGGGAGAGACCCAGTACTTC. Its translation: CASSFSGRGGETQYF. The variable domain in full, with the rest retrieved from reference TRBV5-8 and TRBJ2-5, is EAGVTQSPTHLIKTRGQQATLRCSPISGHTSVYWYQQALGLGLQFLLWYDEGEERNRGNFPPRFSGRQFPNYSSELNVNALELEDSALYLCASSFSGRGGETQYFGPGTRLLVL.

The chain employs TRBV30 and TRBJ1-1; D gene uncertain. This CDR3 region has 15 residues. CDR1 and CDR2 (germline): GTSNPN, SVGIG (reference sequence). With 0 bases removed from V and 0 bases from J, the gap between germline ends came to 11 bases. The CDR3 coding sequence is TGTGCCTGGAGTGTGGCAGGCGCAATGAACACTGAAGCTTTCTTT. It yields the protein CAWSVAGAMNTEAFF.

Only a few counts were recorded for this clone. This rearrangement joins TRBV13 to TRBJ2-5; TRBD1 agrees at 8 bases. Germline values: CDR1 PRHDT, CDR2 FYEKMQ (reference sequence). The ends lost 5 bases at V and 4 bases at J; junction bases unmatched: 9. CDR3 length equals 15 residues. CDR3 loop: CASSADQGARETQYF. In DNA form, the CDR3 reads TGTGCCAGCAGCGCCGATCAGGGGGCGAGAGAGACCCAGTACTTC.

The chain recombines TRBV3-1 (or the pseudogene TRBV3-2) with TRBJ1-1, with D possibly being TRBD1 (6 bases). Between the trimmed V and J ends, which lost 4 bases and 1 base, there was a span of 7 bases. The CDR3 runs 13 residues. Germline CDR1 and CDR2: LGHDT and YNNKEL (reference sequence). CDR3 coding DNA: TGTGCCAGCAGCCGGACAGAGAACACTGAAGCTTTCTTT. Protein product: CASSRTENTEAFF.